This T cell receptor (beta chain) was identified in a study of blood T cell repertoires in COVID-19. Across the study: The United States, Italy and Spain supplied acute and convalescent COVID-19 samples.

Libraries were prepared by immunoSEQ multiplex PCR; TCRdb keeps only in-frame clonotypes and omits some of them. The data hold roughly 32,000 clones, with roughly 87% observed a single time. V was clipped by 7 bases and J by 7 bases, with 10 bases between them. The CDR3 runs to 11 residues. From germline, CDR1 is SEHNR and CDR2 FQNEAQ (reference sequence). The TCR sequence derives from a man between 60 and 75 years old with active COVID-19. The genes are TRBV7-9 and TRBJ2-5; D gene ambiguous. Sequenced input: peripheral blood. The chain's CDR3 is CASTNLWTQYF. The CDR3 coding sequence is TGTGCCAGCACTAACTTATGGACCCAGTACTTC. Together with reference TRBV7-9 and TRBJ2-5, the CDR3 gives the full variable domain: DTGVSQNPRHKITKRGQNVTFRCDPISEHNRLYWYRQTLGQGPEFLTYFQNEAQLEKSRLLSDRFSAERPKGSFSTLEIQRTEQGDSAMYLCASTNLWTQYFGPGTRLLVL.